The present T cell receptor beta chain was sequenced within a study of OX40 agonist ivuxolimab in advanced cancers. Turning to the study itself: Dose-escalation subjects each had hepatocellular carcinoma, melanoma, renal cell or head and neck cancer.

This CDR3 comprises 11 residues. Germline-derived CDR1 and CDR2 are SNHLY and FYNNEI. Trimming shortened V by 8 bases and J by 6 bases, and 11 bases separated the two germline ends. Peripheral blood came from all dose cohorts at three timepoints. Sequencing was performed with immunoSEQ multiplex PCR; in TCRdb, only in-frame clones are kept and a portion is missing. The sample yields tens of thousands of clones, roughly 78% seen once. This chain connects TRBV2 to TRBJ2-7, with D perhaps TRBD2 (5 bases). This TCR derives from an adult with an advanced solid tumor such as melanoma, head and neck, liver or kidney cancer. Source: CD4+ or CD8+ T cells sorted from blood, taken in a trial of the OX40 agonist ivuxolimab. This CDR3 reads CASPLAGEQYF. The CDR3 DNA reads TGTGCCAGCCCCCTGGCGGGCGAGCAGTACTTC.